The 10 T cell receptor beta chains below were found in one sample sequenced in a study of Ad26.COV2.S vaccination and SARS-CoV-2 variants. Here immunoSEQ multiplex PCR was the method, and the copy in TCRdb shows in-frame clones only, minus some. The table includes hundreds of thousands of clones, 89% detected once. Treatment reported: 15 to 20 received Ad26.COV2.S at low or high dose, single or two shots; about 5 received placebo; per-sample allocation not given. Specimens were obtained on day 63 following the first vaccine or placebo injection. The sample was peripheral blood, taken in a trial of Ad26.COV2.S vaccine versus placebo. The receptors here all came from a person aged 18 to 65 who received the Ad26.COV2.S COVID-19 vaccine or a placebo.

This chain joins TRBV7-9 and TRBJ2-7; no reliable D call. The V gene's germline CDR1 is SEHNR and CDR2 FQNEAQ (reference sequence). V dropped 4 bases and J dropped 3 bases, with 7 bases sitting between them. The CDR3 loop spans 12 amino acids. DNA of the CDR3: TGTGCCAGCAGCTCGCGCGACTACGAGCAGTACGTC. Its protein is CASSSRDYEQYV.

The chain couples TRBV7-8 to TRBJ1-2; maybe TRBD1 (6 bases). Germline V lookup: CDR1 SGHVS, CDR2 FQNEAQ. V was pared by 0 bases and J by 3 bases, with 20 bases between. The CDR3 is 18 amino acids. The CDR3: CASSLASRGRPVDYGYTF. In nucleotides, the CDR3 is TGTGCCAGCAGCTTAGCGAGTCGGGGGCGCCCCGTGGACTATGGCTACACCTTC.

The chain has TRBV5-1 and TRBJ2-2, with a possible D match to TRBD1 (5 bases). V lost 0 bases and J lost 4, with 13 bases in between. Per germline, CDR1 SGHRS and CDR2 YFSETQ. The length of the CDR3 is 16 residues. Here the CDR3 DNA reads TGCGCCAGCAGCTTGGAGGGTCGTAGGGGCACCGGGGAGCTGTTTTTT. It is translated as CASSLEGRRGTGELFF.

V gene TRBV6-2 or TRBV6-3 combines with J gene TRBJ2-7; D remains unclear. With 2 bases removed from V and 4 bases from J, the gap between germline ends came to 9 bases. This CDR3 is 13 amino acids long. Germline lookup yields CDR1 MNHEY and CDR2 SVGEGT. The CDR3 DNA is TGTGCCAGCAGTTACGCTGGTTGGTACGAGCAGTACGTC. Translating it yields CASSYAGWYEQYV.

The V gene is TRBV5-8, the J gene TRBJ2-7; a weak D match, TRBD2 (6 bases). This CDR3 is built from 13 residues. Between the trimmed V and J ends, which lost 4 bases and 9 bases, there was a span of 17 bases. Per germline, CDR1 SGHTS and CDR2 YDEGEE. CDR3 bases: TGTGCCAGCAGCCTTAGACTAGAAGCGGCGCAGTACTTC. Translated: CASSLRLEAAQYF.

The rearrangement links TRBV5-4 to TRBJ2-5, with TRBD1 matching 8 bases. The CDR3 covers 15 residues. V lost 3 bases and J lost 4; bases outside the gene matches: 8. From germline, CDR1 is SGHNT and CDR2 YYREEE (reference sequence). The CDR3 here is CASSYPGDRRETQYF. CDR3 DNA: TGTGCCAGCAGCTACCCAGGGGACAGGCGAGAGACCCAGTACTTC.

The rearrangement joins TRBV2 to TRBJ2-1; 13 positions agree with TRBD2. The CDR3 runs 13 residues. Per germline, CDR1 SNHLY and CDR2 FYNNEI. J was trimmed by 15 bases and V by 6 bases; bases with no gene match: 8. CDR3 sequence: CASRGTSGNDPFF. The CDR3 DNA sequence: TGTGCCAGCAGGGGGACTAGCGGGAATGATCCGTTCTTC.

This clone has more than one count but fewer than ten. This chain joins TRBV18 and TRBJ1-4; tentatively, D is TRBD1 (6 bases). The germline V gene has CDR1 KGHSH and CDR2 LQKENI. V dropped 1 base and J dropped 8 bases, with 20 bases sitting between them. This CDR3 contains 17 residues. CDR3 coding DNA: TGTGCCAGCTCACCACAGAGGGGTGGGGGCGCTGGAGAAAAACTGTTTTTT. Encoded protein: CASSPQRGGGAGEKLFF.

V usage is TRBV9 and J usage is TRBJ1-2, with 8 positions matching TRBD1. The junction had 7 bases not matched to a gene; V was cut back by 4 bases and J by 5 bases. Looked up from germline, CDR1 is SGDLS and CDR2 is YYNGEE. The length of the CDR3 is 14 residues. In nucleotides, the CDR3 is TGTGCCAGCAGCTTTCGGACAGGGTCATATGGCTACACCTTC. Residues: CASSFRTGSYGYTF.

This clone turned up a few times. This chain joins TRBV7-2 and TRBJ1-5, with D possibly matching TRBD1 (5 bases). In germline, CDR1 is SGHTA, CDR2 FQGNSA. This CDR3 is 14 amino acids long. V dropped 2 bases and J dropped 9 bases, with 14 bases sitting between them. The CDR3 here is CASSLWGPSGPQHF. For the CDR3, the DNA is TGTGCCAGCAGCTTATGGGGACCCAGTGGGCCCCAGCATTTT.